This record covers a single T cell receptor (beta chain). Its target is not known. The record originates from a study of shared clonotypes between healthy human individuals. On the study more broadly: Aged between 18 and 49, the donors were a couple of women and three men.

Some clones are missing from TCRdb's copy, which holds only in-frame ones; the method was immunoSEQ multiplex PCR. The sample shows a few million clones, roughly 95% of them seen only once. Regarding the study as a whole: Though the depth was large, rarefaction showed that sorted-subset sequencing was incomplete. Relative to memory subsets, naive subsets generally showed larger estimated richness.

The sample comprised naive CD4+ T cells sorted from blood. Subset specified: CD45RA+ positively selected. The TCR comes from a man younger than 30 in good health.

The CDR3 sequence: CASSFWTVSSYEQYF. CDR3 nucleotide sequence: TGTGCCAGCAGTTTCTGGACGGTGAGCTCCTACGAGCAGTACTTC. This chain joins TRBV6-1 and TRBJ2-7; no firm D call. With 5 bases removed from V and 0 bases from J, the gap between germline ends came to 14 bases. The CDR3 consists of 15 residues. Germline assignment: CDR1 MNHNS and CDR2 SASEGT.